This TCR beta chain appears in the sequencing data of a study of chemoradiotherapy in HPV16-positive cancers. General study findings and limits: In HPV16-positive patients, HPV-responsive T-cell expansion tracked better recurrence-free survival. The functional HPV-specific definition rests on just two HPV16-positive patients. Candidate HPV-specific clones and E7-related TCR motifs grew in tumor during treatment.

Germline V gene data show CDR1 as LNHDA and CDR2 as SQIVND (reference sequence). V gave up 3 bases and J gave up 8 bases; unmatched junction bases: 7. CDR3 length equals 15 residues. This clone was seen just once. The antigen remains undetermined. Repeated repertoire sampling spanned the course of chemoradiotherapy. Measured with immunoSEQ multiplex PCR; TCRdb has only the in-frame clones, and not every one. The sample holds 1,000 or so clones; 70% to 75% are singletons and the top ten take roughly 20%. The clonotype was recovered from a human donor with HPV-associated anogenital cancer. This chain joins TRBV19 and TRBJ2-1, with TRBD2 matching over 10 bases. Here the sequenced sample was tumor tissue, taken from a patient who underwent chemoradiotherapy. The CDR3 sequence is CASSISLAGVHEQFF. The CDR3 bases are TGTGCCAGTAGTATCAGCCTAGCGGGAGTGCATGAGCAGTTCTTC.